The clone carrying this T cell receptor beta chain turned up a few times. The antigen remains undetermined. One end of the junction varies from germline; a read error may be responsible. Per the germline V gene, CDR1 is KGHDR and CDR2 is SFDVKD. The CDR3 runs to 16 residues. The sample is drawn from a study of blood T cells in healthy people across ages. Study summary: About one barcoded beta molecule was captured per two T cells (by template switching).

A second PCR of roughly 7 to 11 cycles used a sample-barcoded 5' primer and a J-beta primer mix. Every cDNA molecule bore a tag from a template-switch adaptor containing 12 random nucleotides. MiXCR, run by TCRdb on the 5' RACE reads, gives a single entry per CDR3 protein. The sample gives over 1,500,000 distinct CDR3 sequences, more than 35% of which show up once; more than 20% is in the top ten. Findings and caveats of the study: Unsorted PBMC input precluded a conclusive naive versus antigen-experienced comparison.

The sequencing sample was made of blood. J is TRBJ2-1 and V is TRBV24-1; D is perhaps TRBD1 (6 bases). This sequence originates from a human donor in good health. The CDR3 loop is CATSDLRGRGDNEQFF. CDR3 sequence (DNA): TGCGCCACCAGTGATTTGAGAGGCAGGGGAGACAATGAGCAGTTCTTC.